A selection of T cell receptor beta chains follows, all from one sample in a study of cytotoxic CD8 clonotypes in ibrutinib-treated CLL. TCRdb's copy holds only in-frame clones and misses some; the assay was immunoSEQ multiplex PCR. The repertoire holds roughly 160,000 clones, with approximately 77% as singletons. Sequenced material: PBMCs, taken after 12 months of ibrutinib treatment. These receptors came from a human donor with chronic lymphocytic leukemia. CDR3s include the opening cysteine and the closing phenylalanine or tryptophan. Some rows have no size entry. The others give once, few or many, or a class for an expanded clone.

CDR3	size	V	J
CASSESGGSNQPQHF	NA	TRBV6-1	TRBJ1-5
CASSVDPVGLREQFF	NA	TRBV9	TRBJ2-1
CASTRGTGTYEQYF	NA	TRBV6-5	TRBJ2-7
CASSLLTVNKETQYF	NA	TRBV5-6	TRBJ2-5
CASSPRTSGRWNEQFF	NA	TRBV5-6	TRBJ2-1
CASSMELYGYTF	NA	TRBV19	TRBJ1-2
CASSLEFSLNTEAFF	NA	TRBV7-2	TRBJ1-1
CASSTLQGMGTEAFF	once	TRBV19	TRBJ1-1
CASSPGTLNTEAFF	NA	TRBV7-2	TRBJ1-1
CASGVYEQYF	NA	TRBV6-5	TRBJ2-7
CASSDGADTQYF	NA	TRBV6-1	TRBJ2-3
CASSQESSGRAFEQYF	NA	TRBV4-2	TRBJ2-7
CASSVHRGLTEAFF	NA	TRBV6-1	TRBJ1-1
CASSPTGQGQPQHF	few	TRBV11-2	TRBJ1-5
CASSQMKTGTGMSPLHF	NA	TRBV4-2	TRBJ1-6
CASSFSGPYEQYF	NA	TRBV28	TRBJ2-7
CASRWDPNTEAFF	NA	TRBV5-4	TRBJ1-1
CASSTVNEQFF	once	TRBV5-6	TRBJ2-1
CASSVRDSLNEQFF	NA	TRBV6-6	TRBJ2-1
CASTTDRVALNEQFF	once	TRBV5-1	TRBJ2-1
CASNDGNDQPQHF	NA	TRBV6-1	TRBJ1-5
CASSGPREAGNTIYF	few	TRBV2	TRBJ1-3
CASSPPGSYGYTF	NA	TRBV7-9	TRBJ1-2
CSVESPRHSYNEQFF	NA	TRBV29-1	TRBJ2-1
CASSLFDEETQYF	NA	TRBV27	TRBJ2-5
CASSSGADTQYF	NA	TRBV7-9	TRBJ2-3
CASSLPGILSGELFF	NA	TRBV5-5	TRBJ2-2
CASSTKGQGAYEQYF	few	TRBV19	TRBJ2-7
CASSLVGGTSSPLHF	few	TRBV7-2	TRBJ1-6
CASSTGTGSYEQYF	NA	TRBV21-1	TRBJ2-7
CASSGTGGPNEQYF	NA	TRBV6-1	TRBJ2-7
CASSSTVFSYEQYF	NA	TRBV28	TRBJ2-7
CASSIQQGSWEQYF	NA	TRBV28	TRBJ2-7
CASSLVRHTTDTQYF	NA	TRBV7-9	TRBJ2-3
CASSVPSGTRGSYEQYF	NA	TRBV28	TRBJ2-7
CASRVGYSNYGYTF	NA	TRBV19	TRBJ1-2
CASSVAPGTSGNNEQFF	NA	TRBV9	TRBJ2-1
CASSLEWSGAGKLFF	NA	TRBV7-9	TRBJ1-4
CASSVAPSSYNEQFF	NA	TRBV9	TRBJ2-1
CASSFQGQGHLYEQYF	few	TRBV27	TRBJ2-7
CASSYASNQPQHF	NA	TRBV27	TRBJ1-5
CASSPNPGAYEQYF	NA	TRBV7-3	TRBJ2-7
CASSLSGTENTGELFF	few	TRBV5-1	TRBJ2-2
CASSRAGGPLADTQYF	NA	TRBV5-1	TRBJ2-3
CASSHPTGVDTQYF	NA	TRBV5-1	TRBJ2-3
CASRIGQLLYEQYF	NA	TRBV2	TRBJ2-7
CASSLGSPAGNTEAFF	once	TRBV7-2	TRBJ1-1
CASKRRGGYGYTF	few	TRBV28	TRBJ1-2
CASSGQGFGYGYTF	NA	TRBV5-1	TRBJ1-2
CAWSITGTGTQPQHF	NA	TRBV30	TRBJ1-5
CASSSQYRDNYGYTF	NA	TRBV7-2	TRBJ1-2